Shown below are 26 T cell receptor beta chains from a single sample sequenced in a study of T-cell reconstitution after alpha-beta-depleted transplantation in children. Unique molecular identifiers featured in how the TCRbeta library was prepared. TCRdb reprocessed the PCR reads via MiXCR and lists one record per CDR3 protein. The sample carries fewer than 550,000 distinct CDR3 sequences, around 15% recorded once. The sequencing used PBMCs, mostly from graft donor cells, collected 360 days after TCRalphabeta/CD19-depleted stem cell transplant. The receptors originated from a boy under two years old who had a stem cell transplant for Wiskott-Aldrich syndrome, so the T cells may come from the graft donor.

This clonotype was detected only a few times. The chain links TRBV24-1 to TRBJ2-5; 12 nucleotides align to TRBD2. V dropped 3 bases and J dropped 0; count of bases not matched to a gene: 4. The CDR3 has 17 residues. The germline V gene has CDR1 KGHDR and CDR2 SFDVKD. CDR3 nucleotides: TGTGCCACCAGTGATCCTGGGACTAGCGGGTACCAAGAGACCCAGTACTTC. Translation: CATSDPGTSGYQETQYF.

The table lists this clonotype with a few counts. The chain has TRBV18 and TRBJ1-2; 11 bases map to TRBD1. V was pared by 1 base and J by 5 bases, with 3 bases of the junction left unmatched. Germline CDR1 and CDR2: KGHSH and LQKENI. The CDR3 consists of 15 residues. The CDR3 DNA reads TGTGCCAGCTCACCACGCGGACAGGGGGCATATGGCTACACCTTC. Amino acids: CASSPRGQGAYGYTF.

The chain carries TRBV10-3 and TRBJ2-7; TRBD1 might be the D (7 bases). Germline assignment: CDR1 ENHRY and CDR2 SYGVKD. V was clipped by 2 bases and J by 4 bases, with 15 bases between them. The CDR3 extends over 15 amino acids. DNA for the CDR3: TGTGCCATCAGTGAGGGGCAGGGGGGACCTTACGAGCAGTACTTC. Translation: CAISEGQGGPYEQYF.

This clonotype was seen only a few times. V gene TRBV10-3 combines with J gene TRBJ2-7, with TRBD2 as a possible D gene (6 bases). Trimming stripped 8 bases from V and 3 bases from J, with 17 bases between. Germline-derived CDR1 and CDR2 are ENHRY and SYGVKD. The CDR3 consists of 14 residues. CDR3 sequence: CAIQPGDKSYEQYF. The CDR3 DNA is TGTGCCATCCAACCGGGAGATAAGAGCTACGAGCAGTACTTC.

This clonotype was recorded at least ten times. This chain joins TRBV7-6 and TRBJ1-4; D gene uncertain. Germline V gene data show CDR1 as SGHVS and CDR2 as FNYEAQ. The length of the CDR3 is 14 residues. Deletions cut 5 bases from V and 2 bases from J, with 9 bases between. The CDR3 DNA follows: TGTGCCAGCAGCCCATGGGAGACTAATGAAAAACTGTTTTTT. Amino acids: CASSPWETNEKLFF.

This clonotype has only a few counts. The CDR3: CASSVTSGGGETQYF. CDR3 coding DNA: TGCGCCAGCAGTGTAACTAGCGGGGGTGGGGAGACCCAGTACTTC. The chain couples TRBV10-2 to TRBJ2-5, with TRBD2 matching over 11 bases. In germline, CDR1 is WSHSY, CDR2 SAAADI. The CDR3 consists of 15 residues. Unmatched junction bases numbered 6, after V lost 4 bases and J lost 5 bases.

The genes are TRBV20-1 and TRBJ2-3; TRBD1 might be the D (6 bases). The CDR3 is 15 residues long. CDR1 DFQATT and CDR2 SNEGSKA come from the germline V gene (reference sequence). V lost 4 bases and J 3 bases, leaving 17 bases between the germline ends. The CDR3 bases are TGCAGTGCTATCCGTATGGGGGCCGGGACAGATACGCAGTATTTT. It yields the protein CSAIRMGAGTDTQYF.

This clonotype was detected only a few times. The chain carries TRBV29-1 and TRBJ2-5; D perhaps matches TRBD2 (5 bases). V lost 4 bases, J lost 3 bases, and 6 bases lay in between. The CDR3 consists of 11 residues. Germline lookup yields CDR1 SQVTM and CDR2 ANQGSEA. Here the CDR3 reads CSVVGEETQYF. The CDR3 DNA follows: TGCAGCGTTGTGGGAGAAGAGACCCAGTACTTC.

The rearrangement uses TRBV7-7 and TRBJ2-2; 14 nucleotides agree with TRBD2. Germline-derived CDR1 and CDR2 are SSHAT and FNYEAQ (reference sequence). V was pared by 5 bases and J by 3 bases, with 5 bases of the junction left unmatched. This CDR3 spans 17 amino acids. Here the CDR3 DNA reads TGTGCCAGCAGCCTGACTAGCGGGGGGGCGTACACCGGGGAGCTGTTTTTT. Translated: CASSLTSGGAYTGELFF.

This clonotype was observed a handful of times. This chain joins TRBV7-9 and TRBJ2-4; D is perhaps TRBD2 (6 bases). CDR1 and CDR2 from the germline V gene are SEHNR and FQNEAQ (reference sequence). Trimming took off 7 bases at V and 0 bases at J, with 25 bases between the two ends. The CDR3 totals 19 residues. CDR3 sequence: CASTPAVGSGGLAKNIQYF. The CDR3 nucleotides are TGTGCCAGCACCCCCGCCGTTGGATCCGGGGGACTAGCCAAAAACATTCAGTACTTC.

This clonotype was seen a few times. The chain links TRBV27 to TRBJ2-1, with a tentative D call TRBD2 (6 bases). The CDR3 has 19 residues. The germline CDR1 and CDR2 sequences are MNHEY and SMNVEV (reference sequence). Trimming stripped 4 bases from V and 4 bases from J, with 26 bases between. CDR3 loop: CASSSKPGGGRPSYNEQFF. CDR3 DNA sequence: TGTGCCAGCAGTTCGAAACCCGGTGGGGGGAGGCCGTCTTACAATGAGCAGTTCTTC.

This clonotype was counted only a few times. The chain employs TRBV6-5 and TRBJ2-5, with TRBD2 identical over 9 bases. The J segment lost 5 bases and the V segment lost 2 bases, leaving 6 bases of the junction unmatched. Germline CDR1 reads MNHEY; CDR2 reads SVGAGI. The CDR3 has 15 amino acids. The CDR3 sequence is CASSYVAGEGETQYF. For the CDR3, the DNA is TGTGCCAGCAGTTACGTAGCGGGGGAGGGGGAGACCCAGTACTTC.

This clonotype has a count of ten or more. This sequence joins TRBV4-1 and TRBJ2-2; D is uncertain. CDR3 length: 15 amino acids. Deletions cut 4 bases from V and 1 base from J, with 10 bases between. Looked up from germline, CDR1 is MGHRA and CDR2 is YSYEKL. The CDR3 loop reads CASSPVTVNTGELFF. In DNA form, the CDR3 reads TGCGCCAGCAGCCCGGTTACGGTGAACACCGGGGAGCTGTTTTTT.

J is TRBJ1-6 and V is TRBV12-3 or TRBV12-4; TRBD1 might be the D (5 bases). The CDR3 has 11 residues. Deletions cut 7 bases from V and 13 bases from J, with 11 bases between. The CDR3 DNA sequence: TGTGCCAGCACCCTGGGGGGGCCCCTCCACTTT. This codes for CASTLGGPLHF.

The chain links TRBV12-5 to TRBJ1-5; 8 nucleotides line up with TRBD1. The germline gives CDR1 LGHNT, CDR2 FRNRAP. Unmatched junction bases numbered 8, after V lost 7 bases and J lost 0 bases. This CDR3 is 16 amino acids long. This CDR3 reads CASASTGAHSNQPQHF. CDR3 DNA: TGTGCTAGTGCCTCGACAGGGGCTCATAGCAATCAGCCCCAGCATTTT.

This clonotype has more than one count but fewer than ten. The chain couples TRBV20-1 to TRBJ1-2; D is possibly TRBD1 (5 bases). V lost 4 bases and J lost 2, with 8 bases in between. The CDR3 is 12 residues long. The germline V gene has CDR1 DFQATT and CDR2 SNEGSKA (reference sequence). The CDR3 DNA reads TGCAGTGCTACCGACAGCAACTATGGCTACACCTTC. Its protein product is CSATDSNYGYTF.

This clonotype was counted a few times. The genes are TRBV24-1 and TRBJ2-1; D possibly corresponds to TRBD2 (6 bases). V dropped 4 bases and J dropped 10 bases, with 13 bases sitting between them. Germline CDR1 is KGHDR and CDR2 is SFDVKD. This CDR3 spans 13 amino acids. CDR3 loop: CATSDWDLGEQFF. CDR3 nucleotide sequence: TGTGCCACCAGTGACTGGGACTTAGGGGAGCAGTTCTTC.

In its sample, this clonotype was seen a few times. This sequence joins TRBV28 and TRBJ2-7; 7 bases agree with TRBD1. Germline CDR1 and CDR2: MDHEN and SYDVKM. The junction had 11 bases not matched to a gene; V was cut back by 6 bases and J by 3 bases. CDR3 size: 15 residues. The CDR3 bases are TGTGCCAGCAGCAAGCGACAGGGAGCGAACTACGAGCAGTACTTC. Amino acids: CASSKRQGANYEQYF.

This chain links TRBV28 with TRBJ2-7; D remains unclear. V lost 1 base and J 4 bases, leaving 8 bases between the germline ends. The germline V gene has CDR1 MDHEN and CDR2 SYDVKM. The CDR3 loop spans 13 amino acids. The DNA of the CDR3 is TGTGCCAGCAGTTTATACCACCAATACGAGCAGTACTTC. Amino acids: CASSLYHQYEQYF.

This clonotype was found a few times. V and J are TRBV6-2 or TRBV6-3 and TRBJ2-4, with 9 positions matching TRBD2. With 0 bases clipped from V and 3 bases from J, the junction kept 15 bases outside the gene matches. The germline V gene encodes CDR1 MNHEY and CDR2 SVGEGT. CDR3 length: 20 residues. The CDR3 nucleotides are TGTGCCAGCAGTTACTCGAAGGCTAGCGGGATATCTAATGGCAAAAACATTCAGTACTTC. Translating it yields CASSYSKASGISNGKNIQYF.

The J gene is TRBJ2-7, the V gene TRBV6-2 or TRBV6-3; 7 bases match TRBD2. The CDR3 length is 14 residues. Trimming removed 3 bases from V and 4 bases from J; junction bases left unmatched: 6. CDR1 is MNHEY and CDR2 is SVGEGT in the germline V gene. The DNA of the CDR3 is TGTGCCAGCAGTTATGCGGGAGAGGCATACGAGCAGTACTTC. It yields the protein CASSYAGEAYEQYF.

The chain couples TRBV20-1 to TRBJ2-5; 13 bases are shared with TRBD2. The V segment lost 4 bases and the J segment 3 bases; nucleotides outside the gene matches: 11. This CDR3 spans 17 amino acids. Per the germline V gene, CDR1 is DFQATT and CDR2 is SNEGSKA (reference sequence). The CDR3 reads CSAIPMTGTSGEETQYF. The CDR3 DNA is TGCAGTGCTATCCCTATGACCGGGACTAGCGGGGAAGAGACCCAGTACTTC.

This clonotype was found a few times. CDR3 DNA sequence: TGCGCCAGCAGCTTGCGGCAGGGTGAGACCGGGGAGCTGTTTTTT. Translating gives CASSLRQGETGELFF. This chain uses TRBV5-1 with TRBJ2-2; tentative D call: TRBD1 (5 bases). The germline V and J ends were trimmed by 1 base and 5 bases, with 12 bases remaining between them. The germline V gene encodes CDR1 SGHRS and CDR2 YFSETQ. The length of the CDR3 is 15 residues.

The CDR3, as DNA: TGCAGCGTTACTGGACTAGCGGGACGATACTCCTACAATGAGCAGTTCTTC. Protein sequence: CSVTGLAGRYSYNEQFF. V gene TRBV29-1 combines with J gene TRBJ2-1, with 12 positions matching TRBD2. The CDR3 has 17 amino acids. The ends lost 5 bases at V and 0 bases at J; junction bases unmatched: 8. Germline CDR1 reads SQVTM; CDR2 reads ANQGSEA.

In this sample, this clonotype turned up a few times. The chain recombines TRBV2 with TRBJ2-1; 7 positions match TRBD1. The V segment lost 5 bases and the J segment 4 bases; nucleotides outside the gene matches: 5. CDR1 is SNHLY, CDR2 FYNNEI, per germline. The CDR3 is 14 amino acids. The CDR3 DNA follows: TGTGCCAGCAGTATCCGGACAGGTTACAATGAGCAGTTCTTC. It translates to CASSIRTGYNEQFF. Full variable domain (missing parts from reference TRBV2 and TRBJ2-1): EPEVTQTPSHQVTQMGQEVILRCVPISNHLYFYWYRQILGQKVEFLVSFYNNEISEKSEIFDDQFSVERPDGSNFTLKIRSTKLEDSAMYFCASSIRTGYNEQFFGPGTRLTVL.

This clonotype was recorded a few times. The chain combines TRBV12-3 or TRBV12-4 with TRBJ2-7; possible D gene TRBD1, 5 bases. The CDR3 loop spans 14 amino acids. Trimming removed 6 bases from V and 5 bases from J, with 17 bases in between. In DNA form, the CDR3 reads TGTGCCAGCAGCCTCATCTACAGGAAGCACGAGCAGTACTTC. Its translation is CASSLIYRKHEQYF.